This T cell receptor beta chain stems from a study of T-cell memory formation after mild COVID-19. Study at large: Clusters of TCRs were largely donor specific.

J gave up 4 bases and V 6 bases, and 7 bases lay outside the gene matches. The CDR3 has 14 amino acids. CDR1 and CDR2 from the germline V gene are SQVTM and ANQGSEA. Study-level points and caveats: Pre-infection memory held some responding clones, suggesting pre-existing cross-reactive T cells responded. Clones shrinking from day 15 to 85 showed even CD4/CD8 mixes; later expanders tilted CD4+. Of the contracting clones, CD4+ ones lay mainly in CM and EM, and CD8+ ones in EMRA.

TCRdb analysed the 5' RACE reads with MiXCR anew, one entry per CDR3 protein. The sample records 100,000 to 120,000 distinct CDR3 sequences, about 18% being singletons. Worth noting for this clonotype: Its target is unknown.

The chain carries TRBV29-1 and TRBJ2-5, with 11 nucleotides matching TRBD1. The TCR comes from a young man who had mild COVID-19 (a few samples of this study predate the infection). Cell type and time point are not known. Material: PBMCs or a T cell subset sorted from them (not recorded which). The CDR3 reads CSVRDRGFGETQYF. CDR3 sequence (DNA): TGCAGCGTGCGGGACAGGGGGTTTGGAGAGACCCAGTACTTC.